The 13 T cell receptor beta chains below all came from one sample that was sequenced in a study of OX40 agonist ivuxolimab in advanced cancers. TCRdb's copy holds only in-frame clones and misses some; the assay was immunoSEQ multiplex PCR. The sample holds some 90,000 clones; more than 70% are singletons and the top ten take 3.5% to 5.5%. Sequencing was performed on CD4+ or CD8+ T cells sorted from blood, taken in a trial of the OX40 agonist ivuxolimab. These receptors originate from an adult with an advanced solid tumor such as melanoma, head and neck, liver or kidney cancer.

The chain employs TRBV7-2 and TRBJ1-1; no firm D call. Germline CDR1 and CDR2: SGHTA and FQGNSA. The CDR3 has 13 residues. Trimming removed 5 bases from V and 4 bases from J, with 11 bases in between. The CDR3 sequence is CASSLDPSTEAFF. The CDR3 nucleotides read TGTGCCAGCAGCCTAGACCCGAGCACTGAAGCTTTCTTT.

The rearrangement joins TRBV19 to TRBJ1-1, with D unclear. In germline, CDR1 is LNHDA, CDR2 SQIVND (reference sequence). The ends were cut back, 7 bases at V and 1 base at J, with 13 bases in the middle. The CDR3 is 14 residues long. This chain's CDR3 is CASTLRVPNTEAFF. The CDR3 DNA follows: TGTGCCAGTACCCTGAGGGTCCCGAACACTGAAGCTTTCTTT.

This sequence joins TRBV5-1 and TRBJ2-2, with 8 bases fitting TRBD2. The CDR3 is 15 amino acids. CDR1 SGHRS and CDR2 YFSETQ come from the germline V gene. V was clipped by 3 bases and J by 4 bases; unmatched bases: 5. CDR3 nucleotides: TGCGCCAGCAGCTCTGCGGGAGGCTCCACCGGGGAGCTGTTTTTT. This codes for CASSSAGGSTGELFF.

This clone was seen just once. The junction and the germline gene differ at one end; a read error may be behind it. This chain uses TRBV28 with TRBJ2-7; maybe TRBD2 (5 bases). The CDR3 runs to 15 residues. Germline V lookup: CDR1 MDHEN, CDR2 SYDVKM. For the CDR3, the DNA is TGTGCCAGCAGTCTCGGGCTAGCTACGGCCTACGGGCAGTACTTC. It translates to CASSLGLATAYGQYF.

The chain joins TRBV30 to TRBJ1-5; D unclear. V was cut by 4 bases and J by 6 bases, with 16 bases left in between. The CDR3 contains 14 residues. CDR1 and CDR2 (germline): GTSNPN, SVGIG (reference sequence). The CDR3 nucleotides read TGTGCCTGGAAAGTGGGGTCTGGGGTTCAGCCCCAGCATTTT. Its translation: CAWKVGSGVQPQHF.

This clone was seen only a few times. The gene calls are TRBV5-1 and TRBJ2-1; D remains ambiguous. Trimming stripped 0 bases from V and 6 bases from J, with 10 bases between. CDR3 length: 14 residues. Germline-derived CDR1 and CDR2 are SGHRS and YFSETQ. The CDR3 DNA reads TGCGCCAGCAGCTTGGGGCCCAGCCCCAATGAGCAGTTCTTC. Protein: CASSLGPSPNEQFF.

The chain carries TRBV5-1 and TRBJ2-3; 7 positions agree with TRBD2. Germline values: CDR1 SGHRS, CDR2 YFSETQ. There are 15 residues in the CDR3. Germline trimming cut 0 bases from V and 0 bases from J; bases unmatched to any gene: 1. CDR3 DNA sequence: TGCGCCAGCAGCTTGGGTAGCGGGAGCACAGATACGCAGTATTTT. It encodes CASSLGSGSTDTQYF.

This clone occurred once. This chain uses TRBV6-1 with TRBJ1-5; D is ambiguous. Germline CDR1 reads MNHNS; CDR2 reads SASEGT. The CDR3 has 14 residues. The V gene lost 6 bases and the J gene lost 5 bases, with 14 bases spanning the gap. CDR3 DNA: TGTGCCAGCAGCGCCACGGGGTTACATCAGCCCCAGCATTTT. This codes for CASSATGLHQPQHF.

This sequence joins TRBV6-1 and TRBJ2-6; D is undetermined. This CDR3 comprises 14 residues. V lost 9 bases and J lost 4, with 13 bases in between. The germline CDR1 and CDR2 sequences are MNHNS and SASEGT. Written as DNA, the CDR3 is TGTGCCAGTGAGACGGGTACCGGGGCCAACGTCCTGACTTTC. It is translated as CASETGTGANVLTF.

The chain is built from TRBV11-2 and TRBJ2-1; 11 nucleotides match TRBD2. Trimming took 6 bases from V and 7 from J; bases not matched to a gene: 8. The CDR3 length is 15 residues. Germline CDR1 is SGHAT and CDR2 is FQNNGV. In DNA form, the CDR3 reads TGTGCCAGCAGAGTAGCGGGAGGGCCGGGAAATGAGCAGTTCTTC. Protein sequence: CASRVAGGPGNEQFF. Supplemented by reference TRBV11-2 and TRBJ2-1, the full variable domain reads EAGVAQSPRYKIIEKRQSVAFWCNPISGHATLYWYQQILGQGPKLLIQFQNNGVVDDSQLPKDRFSAERLKGVDSTLKIQPAKLEDSAVYLCASRVAGGPGNEQFFGPGTRLTVL.

The CDR3 loop reads CASSRDTGFGSPLHF. As DNA, the CDR3 is TGTGCCAGCAGCCGGGACACAGGGTTCGGATCACCCCTCCACTTT. This sequence joins TRBV7-6 and TRBJ1-6; the D gene is possibly TRBD1 (6 bases). This CDR3 comprises 15 residues. Germline CDR1 SGHVS, CDR2 FNYEAQ. The V and J ends lost 5 bases and 10 bases respectively, with 18 bases between them.

This clone has a single count. The CDR3 reads CAWSVGSSGNQETQYF. CDR3 in DNA: TGTGCCTGGAGTGTAGGGTCTAGCGGGAACCAAGAGACCCAGTACTTC. This sequence joins TRBV30 and TRBJ2-5; 9 bases are shared with TRBD2. Germline CDR1 is GTSNPN and CDR2 is SVGIG (reference sequence). The CDR3 sequence is 16 residues long. The ends lost 0 bases at V and 0 bases at J; junction bases unmatched: 5.

V is TRBV6-5 and J is TRBJ2-7; 9 bases are shared with TRBD2. The germline V gene has CDR1 MNHEY and CDR2 SVGAGI. With 6 bases clipped from V and 4 bases from J, the junction kept 1 base outside the gene matches. The CDR3 is made up of 12 amino acids. CDR3 nucleotide sequence: TGTGCCAGCAGCCTAGCGGGGTACGAGCAGTACTTC. It specifies CASSLAGYEQYF.